This T cell receptor (beta chain) was retrieved from a study of radiation and T cells in renal cell carcinoma. General study points: In blood, top tumor clones expanded by 2 weeks, shrinking by 4.

Sequenced by immunoSEQ multiplex PCR; TCRdb stores in-frame clones only, minus some. Seen here are 97,000 or so clones, around 80% observed once, and the top ten hold approximately 7.7%. Germline CDR1 is KGHSH and CDR2 is LQKENI. The CDR3 consists of 15 residues. V lost 6 bases and J lost 3, with 17 bases in between. To note about this clone: Its antigen is not known.

As for time point: blood 4 weeks post-SBRT, at nephrectomy. Described treatment: 15 Gy SBRT to primary tumor, nephrectomy 4 weeks later. This renal cell carcinoma was of the clear cell type. The starting material was blood, obtained from a patient whose treatment included radiotherapy and nephrectomy. This TCR came from a man in his sixties with renal cell carcinoma. The chain employs TRBV18 and TRBJ1-1, with unresolved D. The CDR3 DNA reads as TGTGCCAGCTCGCCTTGGGGTGACGGAGACACTGAAGCTTTCTTT. It translates to CASSPWGDGDTEAFF.